This TCR beta chain was sequenced for a study of blood T cell repertoires in COVID-19 (dated by TCRdb to the early 2020s). About the investigation overall: Samples covering the acute and convalescent phases of COVID-19 were provided by collaborators in the United States, Italy and Spain. HLA class I and class II types, where available, came from metadata supplied by the sample provider rather than from assay-based typing. The dataset comprised deeply sampled blood TCRbeta repertoires from subjects exposed to, actively infected with, or recovered from COVID-19. The sample metadata nearly always contained a de-identified subject ID, COVID-19 status, age in years and sex. The material from the prospective study consisted of cDNA or gDNA derived from T cells, B-cell-depleted T cells, or PBMCs. The repertoires were made available in a free public database intended to serve as a resource for research on the immune response to SARS-CoV-2. Samples came from the ongoing ImmuneRACE study (first 160 participants) plus 1,254 subjects from 6 global collaborators.

This clone was detected once. No antigen is known for it. No base quality information exists; no much larger clone differs at one position. Overall results and qualifications from the work: The amount of clinical and demographic metadata varied by source and participant and was provided uncurated.

The immunoSEQ Assay, a bias-controlled multiplex PCR, was used to amplify TCRbeta CDR3 regions from genomic DNA. The original methods were these. Within the assay, amplification of reference gene primers was used to estimate how many nucleated cells each sample contained. Sequence reads were collapsed and filtered to measure the absolute abundance of every unique TCRbeta CDR3 rearrangement. Productive Simpson clonality was computed per sample as the square root of Simpson's diversity index over productive rearrangements. As stored in TCRdb, this immuneACCESS dataset retains in-frame rearrangements with V and J assigned. A fraction of the clones does not appear; measured against another copy, unresolved V genes explain less than half of the discrepancy, and the remainder lacks a known reason. The V and J calls and the clone size are those of that table, but D and trimming were determined from the DNA. In this sample the table shows roughly 280,000 clones, 70% to 90% of which occur a single time. Together, the top ten hold 9.5% to 12% of the sample.

The collaborating institutions used their own protocols to collect whole blood in K2EDTA tubes. For TCRbeta analysis, collaborators shipped samples as frozen whole blood, isolated PBMCs, or DNA extracted from either of those sample types. The germline V gene specifies SNHLY as CDR1 and FYNNEI as CDR2. The CDR3 spans 15 residues, from the cysteine through the phenylalanine. The read is trimmed to its CDR3 DNA, 45 bases read in frame from base 1. V is cut back by 4 bases and J by 3 bases, with 4 bases in the junction unmatched. The sequenced sample was peripheral blood. The sequence derives from a woman aged 70-85 years with acute or convalescent COVID-19. This chain joins TRBV2 to TRBJ2-2; TRBD1 matches 8 bases in the middle. CDR3 protein: CASSVATGDTGELFF. The bases are TGTGCCAGCAGTGTCGCGACAGGGGACACCGGGGAGCTGTTTTTT.